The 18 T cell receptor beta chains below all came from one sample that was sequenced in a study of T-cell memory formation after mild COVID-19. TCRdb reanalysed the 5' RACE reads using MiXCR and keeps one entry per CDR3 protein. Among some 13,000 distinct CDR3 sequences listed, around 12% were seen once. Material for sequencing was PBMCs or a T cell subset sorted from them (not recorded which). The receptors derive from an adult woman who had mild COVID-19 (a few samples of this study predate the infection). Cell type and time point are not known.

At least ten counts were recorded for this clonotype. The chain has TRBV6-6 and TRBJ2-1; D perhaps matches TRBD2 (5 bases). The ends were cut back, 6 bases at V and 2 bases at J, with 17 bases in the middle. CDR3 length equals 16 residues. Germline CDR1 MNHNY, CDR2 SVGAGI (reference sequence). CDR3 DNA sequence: TGTGCCAGCAGCCCCCCGGGGAAAAAGGCCTACAATGAGCAGTTCTTC. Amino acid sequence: CASSPPGKKAYNEQFF.

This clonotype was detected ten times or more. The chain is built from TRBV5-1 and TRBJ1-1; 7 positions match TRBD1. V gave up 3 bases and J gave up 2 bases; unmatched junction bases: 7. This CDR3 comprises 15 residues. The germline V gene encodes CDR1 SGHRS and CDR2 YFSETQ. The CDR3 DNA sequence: TGCGCCAGCAGCTACCGGGACAGTACCAACACTGAAGCTTTCTTT. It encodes CASSYRDSTNTEAFF.

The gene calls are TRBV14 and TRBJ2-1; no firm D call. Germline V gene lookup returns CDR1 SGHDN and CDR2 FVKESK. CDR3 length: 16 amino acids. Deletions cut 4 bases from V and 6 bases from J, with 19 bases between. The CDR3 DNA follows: TGTGCCAGCAGCCCCAGGCCGGCCCGGGTCCCCAATGAGCAGTTCTTC. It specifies CASSPRPARVPNEQFF.

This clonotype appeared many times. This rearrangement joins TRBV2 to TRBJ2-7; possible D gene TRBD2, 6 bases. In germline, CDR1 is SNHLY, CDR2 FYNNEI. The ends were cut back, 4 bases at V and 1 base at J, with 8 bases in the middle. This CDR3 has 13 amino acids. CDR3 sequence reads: CASSGEVSYEQYF. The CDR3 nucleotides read TGTGCCAGCAGTGGGGAGGTTTCCTACGAGCAGTACTTC.

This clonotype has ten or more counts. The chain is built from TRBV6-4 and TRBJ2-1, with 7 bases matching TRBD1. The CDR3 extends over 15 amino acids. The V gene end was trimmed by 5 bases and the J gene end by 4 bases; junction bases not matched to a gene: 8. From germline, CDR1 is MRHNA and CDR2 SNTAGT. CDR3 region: CASSTEGAGYNEQFF. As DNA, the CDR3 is TGTGCCAGCAGTACCGAGGGGGCAGGGTACAATGAGCAGTTCTTC.

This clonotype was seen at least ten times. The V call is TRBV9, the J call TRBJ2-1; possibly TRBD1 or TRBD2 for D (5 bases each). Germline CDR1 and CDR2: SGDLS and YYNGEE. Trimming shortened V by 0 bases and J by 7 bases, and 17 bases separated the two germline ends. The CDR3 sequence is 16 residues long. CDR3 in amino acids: CASSVGRDRTTNEQFF. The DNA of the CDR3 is TGTGCCAGCAGCGTAGGACGGGACCGAACAACAAATGAGCAGTTCTTC. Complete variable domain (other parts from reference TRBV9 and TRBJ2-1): DSGVTQTPKHLITATGQRVTLRCSPRSGDLSVYWYQQSLDQGLQFLIQYYNGEERAKGNILERFSAQQFPDLHSELNLSSLELGDSALYFCASSVGRDRTTNEQFFGPGTRLTVL.

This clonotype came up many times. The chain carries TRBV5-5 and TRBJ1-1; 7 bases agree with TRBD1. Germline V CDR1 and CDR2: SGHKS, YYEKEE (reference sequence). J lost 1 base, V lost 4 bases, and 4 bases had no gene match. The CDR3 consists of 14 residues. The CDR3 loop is CASSGGTENTEAFF. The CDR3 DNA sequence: TGTGCCAGCAGCGGGGGGACAGAGAACACTGAAGCTTTCTTT.

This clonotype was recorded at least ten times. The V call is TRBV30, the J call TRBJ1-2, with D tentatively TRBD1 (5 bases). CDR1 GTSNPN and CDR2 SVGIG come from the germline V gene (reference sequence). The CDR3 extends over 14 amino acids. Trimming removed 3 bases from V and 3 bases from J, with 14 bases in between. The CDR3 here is CAWSRTTLHYGYTF. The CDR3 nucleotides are TGTGCCTGGAGCAGGACAACCCTCCACTATGGCTACACCTTC.

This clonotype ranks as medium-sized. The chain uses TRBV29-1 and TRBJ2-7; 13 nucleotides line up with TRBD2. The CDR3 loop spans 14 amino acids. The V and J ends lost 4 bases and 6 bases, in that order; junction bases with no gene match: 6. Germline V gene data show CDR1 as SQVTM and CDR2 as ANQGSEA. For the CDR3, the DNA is TGCAGCGTTGTTGGACTAGCGGGAGCAGGCGAGCAGTACTTC. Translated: CSVVGLAGAGEQYF.

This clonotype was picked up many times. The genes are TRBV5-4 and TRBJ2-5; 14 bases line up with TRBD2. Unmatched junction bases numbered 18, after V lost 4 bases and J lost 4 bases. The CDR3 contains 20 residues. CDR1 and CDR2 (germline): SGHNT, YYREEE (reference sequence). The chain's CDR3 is CASSPTPPGLAGAPGETQYF. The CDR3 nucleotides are TGTGCCAGCAGCCCCACGCCTCCGGGACTAGCGGGGGCCCCCGGAGAGACCCAGTACTTC. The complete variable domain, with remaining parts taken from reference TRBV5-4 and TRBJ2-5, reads ETGVTQSPTHLIKTRGQQVTLRCSSQSGHNTVSWYQQALGQGPQFIFQYYREEENGRGNFPPRFSGLQFPNYSSELNVNALELDDSALYLCASSPTPPGLAGAPGETQYFGPGTRLLVL.

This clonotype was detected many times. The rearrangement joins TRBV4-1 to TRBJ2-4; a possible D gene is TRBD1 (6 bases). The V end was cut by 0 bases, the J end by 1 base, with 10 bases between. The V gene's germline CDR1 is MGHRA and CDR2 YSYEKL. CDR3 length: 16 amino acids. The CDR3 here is CASSQEAGQAKNIQYF. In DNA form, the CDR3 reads TGCGCCAGCAGCCAAGAAGCCGGACAGGCCAAAAACATTCAGTACTTC.

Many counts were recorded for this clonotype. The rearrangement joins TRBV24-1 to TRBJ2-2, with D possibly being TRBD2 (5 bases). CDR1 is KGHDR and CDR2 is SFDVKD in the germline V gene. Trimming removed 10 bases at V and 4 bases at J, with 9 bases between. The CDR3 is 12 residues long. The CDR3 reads CATGEFTGELFF. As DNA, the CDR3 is TGTGCCACGGGAGAGTTCACCGGGGAGCTGTTTTTT.

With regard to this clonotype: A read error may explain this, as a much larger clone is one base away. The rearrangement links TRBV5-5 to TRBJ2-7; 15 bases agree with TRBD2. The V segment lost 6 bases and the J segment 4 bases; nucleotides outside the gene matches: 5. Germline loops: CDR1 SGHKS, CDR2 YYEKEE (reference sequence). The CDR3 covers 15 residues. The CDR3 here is CASIRTSGGAYEQYF. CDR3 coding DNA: TGTGCCAGCATCCGGACTAGCGGGGGGGCGTACGAGCAGTACTTC.

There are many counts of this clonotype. The CDR3 reads CAIRGAGEGNEQFF. The CDR3 DNA reads TGTGCCATCAGGGGAGCGGGAGAGGGTAATGAGCAGTTCTTC. The chain joins TRBV10-3 to TRBJ2-1, with 8 bases aligning to TRBD2. Germline lookup yields CDR1 ENHRY and CDR2 SYGVKD. The CDR3 has 14 residues. The junction had 8 bases not matched to a gene; V was cut back by 6 bases and J by 7 bases.

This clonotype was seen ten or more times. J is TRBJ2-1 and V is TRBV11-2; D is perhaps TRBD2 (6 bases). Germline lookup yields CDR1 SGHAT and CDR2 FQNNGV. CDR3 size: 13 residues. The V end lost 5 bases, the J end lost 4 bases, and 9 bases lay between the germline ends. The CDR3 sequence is CASSPAGYNEQFF. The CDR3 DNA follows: TGTGCCAGCAGCCCTGCGGGGTACAATGAGCAGTTCTTC. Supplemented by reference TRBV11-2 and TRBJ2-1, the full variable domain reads EAGVAQSPRYKIIEKRQSVAFWCNPISGHATLYWYQQILGQGPKLLIQFQNNGVVDDSQLPKDRFSAERLKGVDSTLKIQPAKLEDSAVYLCASSPAGYNEQFFGPGTRLTVL.

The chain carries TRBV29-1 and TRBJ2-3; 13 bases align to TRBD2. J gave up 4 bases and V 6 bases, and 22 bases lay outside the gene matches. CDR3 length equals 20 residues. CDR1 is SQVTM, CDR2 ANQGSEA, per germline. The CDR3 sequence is CSVLGLAGVSYASGADTQYF. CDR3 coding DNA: TGCAGCGTGTTAGGACTAGCGGGGGTTAGTTACGCTTCAGGCGCAGATACGCAGTATTTT.

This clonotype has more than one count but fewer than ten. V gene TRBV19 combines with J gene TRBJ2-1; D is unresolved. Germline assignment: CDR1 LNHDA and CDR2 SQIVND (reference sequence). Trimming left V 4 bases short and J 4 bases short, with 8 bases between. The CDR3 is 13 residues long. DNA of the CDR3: TGTGCCAGTAGTACCCCTCCTTACAATGAGCAGTTCTTC. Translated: CASSTPPYNEQFF.

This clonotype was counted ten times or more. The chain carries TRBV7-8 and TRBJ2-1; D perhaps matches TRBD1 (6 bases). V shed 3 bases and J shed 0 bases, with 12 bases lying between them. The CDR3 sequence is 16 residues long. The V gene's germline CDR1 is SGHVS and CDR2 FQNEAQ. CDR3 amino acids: CASSFRGPLSYNEQFF. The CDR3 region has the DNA TGTGCCAGCAGCTTCAGGGGCCCACTCTCCTACAATGAGCAGTTCTTC.